The clone carrying this T cell receptor beta chain was recorded a few times. Its antigen remains unknown. As TCR cDNA was made by 5'RACE template switching, a universal primer site and UMIs were added. TCRdb re-called the 5' RACE reads through MiXCR, storing one row per CDR3 protein. The repertoire holds approximately 550,000 distinct CDR3 sequences, 15% to 20% seen once, with approximately 14% in the top ten. This record comes from a study of T cells after yellow fever vaccination. Overall study context: Some fractions had low cell numbers, and these were prepared with SMART-Seq v4 Ultra Low Input.

The ends were cut back, 4 bases at V and 6 bases at J, with 7 bases in the middle. Germline lookup yields CDR1 MNHEY and CDR2 SMNVEV (reference sequence). This CDR3 is built from 12 residues. Study-level results: Researchers cautioned that FACS-sorted repertoires could harbor abundant clonotypes contaminating from the bulk population. Post-booster reappearance was seen for most primary-vaccination clones (about 96% CD4, 85% to 90% CD8).

The chain has TRBV27 and TRBJ2-1, with D possibly TRBD1 on 6 matching bases. The receptor comes from a man younger than 40 who received the YFV17D yellow fever vaccine. The sequenced sample was PBMCs, obtained 15 days after the yellow fever booster vaccination. The DNA of the CDR3 is TGTGCCAGCAGTTACAGGGCCAATGAGCAGTTCTTC. It yields the protein CASSYRANEQFF.